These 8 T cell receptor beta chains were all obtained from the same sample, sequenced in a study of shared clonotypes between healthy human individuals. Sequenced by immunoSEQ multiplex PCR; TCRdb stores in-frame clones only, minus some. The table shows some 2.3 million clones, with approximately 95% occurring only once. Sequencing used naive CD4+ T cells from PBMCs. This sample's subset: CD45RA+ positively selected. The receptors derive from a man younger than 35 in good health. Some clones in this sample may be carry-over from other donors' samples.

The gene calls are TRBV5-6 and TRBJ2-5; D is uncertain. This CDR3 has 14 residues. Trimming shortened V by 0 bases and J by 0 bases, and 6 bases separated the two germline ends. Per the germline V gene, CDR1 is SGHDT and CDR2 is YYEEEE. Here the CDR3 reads CASSLDRYQETQYF. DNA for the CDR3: TGTGCCAGCAGCTTGGATCGGTACCAAGAGACCCAGTACTTC. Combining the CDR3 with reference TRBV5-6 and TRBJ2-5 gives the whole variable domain DAGVTQSPTHLIKTRGQQVTLRCSPKSGHDTVSWYQQALGQGPQFIFQYYEEEERQRGNFPDRFSGHQFPNYSSELNVNALLLGDSALYLCASSLDRYQETQYFGPGTRLLVL.

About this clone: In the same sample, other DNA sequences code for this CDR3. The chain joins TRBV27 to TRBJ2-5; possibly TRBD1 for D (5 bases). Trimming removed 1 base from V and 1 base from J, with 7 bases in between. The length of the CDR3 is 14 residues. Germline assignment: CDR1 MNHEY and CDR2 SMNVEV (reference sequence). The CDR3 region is CASSLWGSQETQYF. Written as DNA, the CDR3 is TGTGCCAGCAGTTTATGGGGCAGCCAAGAGACCCAGTACTTC.

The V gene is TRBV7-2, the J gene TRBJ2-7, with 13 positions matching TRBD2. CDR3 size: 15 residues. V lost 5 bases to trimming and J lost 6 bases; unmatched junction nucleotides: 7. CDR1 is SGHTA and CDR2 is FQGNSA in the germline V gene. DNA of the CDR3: TGTGCCAGCAGCCCTACTAGCGGGAGGGCCGGCGAGCAGTACTTC. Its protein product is CASSPTSGRAGEQYF.

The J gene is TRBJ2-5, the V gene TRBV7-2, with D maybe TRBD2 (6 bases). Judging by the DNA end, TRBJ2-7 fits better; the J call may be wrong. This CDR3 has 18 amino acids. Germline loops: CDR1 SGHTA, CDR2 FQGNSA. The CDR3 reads CASSPRPSGLGFAYEQYF. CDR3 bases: TGTGCCAGCAGCCCACGCCCTTCGGGACTGGGGTTTGCGTACGAGCAGTACTTC.

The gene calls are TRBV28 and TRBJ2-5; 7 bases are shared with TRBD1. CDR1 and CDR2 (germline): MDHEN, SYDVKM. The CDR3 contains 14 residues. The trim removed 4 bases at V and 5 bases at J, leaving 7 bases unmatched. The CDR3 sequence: CASSSTGLRETQYF. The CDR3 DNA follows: TGTGCCAGCAGTTCGACAGGGCTTCGGGAGACCCAGTACTTC.

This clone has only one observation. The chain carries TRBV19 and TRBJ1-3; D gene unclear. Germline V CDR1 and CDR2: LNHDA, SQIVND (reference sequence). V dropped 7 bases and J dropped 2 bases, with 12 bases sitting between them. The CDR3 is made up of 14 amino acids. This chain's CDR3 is CASISGWPGNTIYF. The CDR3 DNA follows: TGTGCCAGTATCTCAGGATGGCCTGGAAACACCATATATTTT. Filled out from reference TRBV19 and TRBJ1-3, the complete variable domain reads DGGITQSPKYLFRKEGQNVTLSCEQNLNHDAMYWYRQDPGQGLRLIYYSQIVNDFQKGDIAEGYSVSREKKESFPLTVTSAQKNPTAFYLCASISGWPGNTIYFGEGSWLTVV.

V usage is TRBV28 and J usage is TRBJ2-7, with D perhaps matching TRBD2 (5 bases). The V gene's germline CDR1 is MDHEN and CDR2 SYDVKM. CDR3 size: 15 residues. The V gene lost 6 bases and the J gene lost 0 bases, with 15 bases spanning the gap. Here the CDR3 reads CASSETNSPSYEQYF. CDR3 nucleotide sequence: TGTGCCAGCAGCGAGACTAACTCCCCCTCCTACGAGCAGTACTTC.

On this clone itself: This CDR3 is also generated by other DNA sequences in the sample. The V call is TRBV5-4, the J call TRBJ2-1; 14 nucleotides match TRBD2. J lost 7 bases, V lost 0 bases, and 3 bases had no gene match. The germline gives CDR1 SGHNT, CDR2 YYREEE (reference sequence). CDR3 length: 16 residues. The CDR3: CASSLGGLAGDNEQFF. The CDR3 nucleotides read TGTGCCAGCAGCTTGGGGGGACTAGCGGGAGATAATGAGCAGTTCTTC. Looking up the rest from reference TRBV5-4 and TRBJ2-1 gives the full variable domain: ETGVTQSPTHLIKTRGQQVTLRCSSQSGHNTVSWYQQALGQGPQFIFQYYREEENGRGNFPPRFSGLQFPNYSSELNVNALELDDSALYLCASSLGGLAGDNEQFFGPGTRLTVL.